These 7 T cell receptor beta chains were sequenced from one sample in a study of identifying expanded T cells in peripheral blood. TCRdb's table, derived via immunoSEQ multiplex PCR, lists solely in-frame clones and lacks some. The data contain 55,000 to 60,000 clones, roughly 90% of them singletons. The specimen was blood. These receptors were collected from a person between 18 and 75 years old in good health.

This chain joins TRBV30 and TRBJ1-6, with unresolved D. Trimming shortened V by 0 bases and J by 8 bases, and 8 bases separated the two germline ends. The CDR3 length is 13 residues. Per the germline V gene, CDR1 is GTSNPN and CDR2 is SVGIG (reference sequence). CDR3 in DNA: TGTGCCTGGAGTGTCTATATACATTCACCCCTCCACTTT. Translating gives CAWSVYIHSPLHF.

The CDR3 sequence is CASSQPTSGSLDTQYF. The DNA for the CDR3 is TGCGCCAGCAGCCAACCGACTAGCGGGAGTTTAGATACGCAGTATTTT. The chain recombines TRBV4-1 with TRBJ2-3; 12 bases align to TRBD2. CDR1 and CDR2 (germline): MGHRA, YSYEKL. V shed 2 bases, J shed 5 bases, and the junction held 5 bases outside the gene matches. This CDR3 spans 16 amino acids.

This chain connects TRBV6-1 to TRBJ2-3; 12 bases are a match to TRBD2. Germline trimming cut 4 bases from V and 5 bases from J; bases unmatched to any gene: 7. Germline V CDR1 and CDR2: MNHNS, SASEGT. The CDR3 length is 16 residues. The CDR3 protein is CASSARTSGGIDTQYF. For the CDR3, the DNA is TGTGCCAGCAGTGCGCGAACTAGCGGGGGGATAGATACGCAGTATTTT.

The chain recombines TRBV18 with TRBJ2-7; TRBD1 agrees at 11 bases. The trim removed 5 bases at V and 0 bases at J, leaving 6 bases unmatched. The germline V gene encodes CDR1 KGHSH and CDR2 LQKENI. The length of the CDR3 is 16 residues. CDR3 nucleotides: TGTGCCAGCTCATCAACGGGACAGGGGGTCTCCTACGAGCAGTACTTC. This encodes CASSSTGQGVSYEQYF.

Only one count was recorded for this clone. The chain is built from TRBV27 and TRBJ1-2, with 7 bases identical to TRBD1. The CDR3 runs to 13 residues. V lost 6 bases to trimming and J lost 2 bases; unmatched junction nucleotides: 3. The germline CDR1 and CDR2 sequences are MNHEY and SMNVEV (reference sequence). CDR3 DNA sequence: TGTGCCAGCAGAAGGGACAGCAACTATGGCTACACCTTC. Translation gives CASRRDSNYGYTF.

The V call is TRBV19, the J call TRBJ1-1, with D uncertain. V lost 5 bases to trimming and J lost 1 base, with 14 bases between them. The CDR3 runs 15 residues. Germline V CDR1 and CDR2: LNHDA, SQIVND (reference sequence). The CDR3 coding sequence is TGTGCCAGTAGTGCCGGGATAATGGCGAACACTGAAGCTTTCTTT. It yields the protein CASSAGIMANTEAFF. The full variable domain, completed using reference TRBV19 and TRBJ1-1, is DGGITQSPKYLFRKEGQNVTLSCEQNLNHDAMYWYRQDPGQGLRLIYYSQIVNDFQKGDIAEGYSVSREKKESFPLTVTSAQKNPTAFYLCASSAGIMANTEAFFGQGTRLTVV.

This clone has just one count. The chain joins TRBV7-9 to TRBJ2-5, with D possibly being TRBD1 or TRBD2 (5 bases each). Germline V gene sequence: CDR1 SEHNR, CDR2 FQNEAQ (reference sequence). Trimming took off 0 bases at V and 3 bases at J, with 14 bases between the two ends. The CDR3 has 16 residues. In DNA form, the CDR3 reads TGTGCCAGCAGCTTAGCCGGGACCCAGCTTAAAGAGACCCAGTACTTC. Translation: CASSLAGTQLKETQYF.